The subject of this entry is one TCR beta chain. Its antigen is unidentified. This is likely a read error, given that the CDR3 carries no conserved phenylalanine or tryptophan at its end. The sample is drawn from a study of T-cell reconstitution after alpha-beta-depleted transplantation in children. General study points: Among T cells one year after transplant, newly produced cells accounted for most counts and diversity.

Unique molecular identifiers were used to barcode this TCRbeta library. Each CDR3 protein is one row after TCRdb ran MiXCR on the PCR reads. This sample has fewer than 750,000 distinct CDR3 sequences; 23% occur once, and the top ten carry 13% to 15%. Trimming removed 10 bases at V and 4 bases at J, with 10 bases between. Germline lookup yields CDR1 KGHDR and CDR2 SFDVKD. The CDR3 has 12 amino acids. The receptor was isolated from a boy less than two years old who had a stem cell transplant for acute myeloid leukemia, so the T cells may come from the graft donor. The starting material was PBMCs, mostly from graft donor cells, obtained 360 days after TCRalphabeta/CD19-depleted stem cell transplant. J is TRBJ2-1 and V is TRBV24-1; D perhaps matches TRBD2 (6 bases). The CDR3 DNA sequence: TGTGCCACTGGGAGGAATTACAATGAGCAGTTCTGC. Protein sequence: CATGRNYNEQFC.